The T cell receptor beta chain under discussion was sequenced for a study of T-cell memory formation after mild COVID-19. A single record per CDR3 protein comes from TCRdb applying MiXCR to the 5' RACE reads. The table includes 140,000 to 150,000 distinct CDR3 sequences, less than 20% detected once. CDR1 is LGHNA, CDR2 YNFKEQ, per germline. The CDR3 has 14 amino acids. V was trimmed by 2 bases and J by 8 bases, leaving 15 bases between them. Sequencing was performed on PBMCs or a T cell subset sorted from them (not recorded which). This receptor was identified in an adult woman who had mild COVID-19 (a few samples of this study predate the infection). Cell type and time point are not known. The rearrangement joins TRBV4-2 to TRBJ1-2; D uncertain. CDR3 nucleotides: TGTGCCAGCAGCCAACGGCGGGCGACTTCGGGCTACACCTTC. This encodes CASSQRRATSGYTF.